These 17 T cell receptor beta chains were all obtained from the same sample, sequenced in a study of beta chain features in type 1 diabetes (dated by TCRdb to between 2018 and 2020). Study-level results and caveats: A moderate but significant shortening of TCRB CDR3 length was observed in type 1 diabetes patients in all four CD4+ subsets.

For these receptors, no antigen is known. The library came from the immunoSEQ multiplex PCR assay. The entire isolated RNA was reverse transcribed using the High Capacity cDNA Reverse Transcription Kit, and thus expressed TCRB transcripts were sequenced. The source is immuneACCESS, and TCRdb retained only in-frame sequences with V and J called. Part of the clones is not carried over; for the studies checked, unresolved V genes explain less than half of this, and the remainder is unexplained. Recorded for this sample are 600,000 to 700,000 clones; 9.5% to 15% of them occurred a single time. The top ten hold roughly 0.12% of the sample. The source material was naive CD4+ T cells from blood. The cell subset or site label here, explained by the study, means: true naive CD4+ T cells. These receptors were obtained from a young man with type 1 diabetes.

This clone was seen more than once but under ten times. The V gene is TRBV11-2, the J gene TRBJ2-1, with D unclear. The germline V gene encodes CDR1 SGHAT and CDR2 FQNNGV. This CDR3 spans 13 amino acids. V lost 6 bases, J lost 3 bases, and 9 bases lay in between. CDR3 residues: CASRSASYNEQFF. As DNA, the CDR3 is TGTGCCAGCAGGTCGGCGAGCTACAATGAGCAGTTCTTC.

This clone occurred a few times. The chain joins TRBV30 to TRBJ2-7; TRBD1 matches at 11 bases. The CDR3 spans 13 residues. Germline values: CDR1 GTSNPN, CDR2 SVGIG (reference sequence). The V segment lost 8 bases and the J segment 4 bases; nucleotides outside the gene matches: 7. The CDR3 DNA reads as TGTGCCGAAAGGGACAGGGGGAGGTACGAGCAGTACTTC. Encoded protein: CAERDRGRYEQYF.

The chain recombines TRBV30 with TRBJ1-3; D ambiguous. The CDR3 sequence is 14 residues long. Trimming shortened V by 0 bases and J by 2 bases, and 8 bases separated the two germline ends. From germline, CDR1 is GTSNPN and CDR2 SVGIG (reference sequence). The CDR3: CAWSVMEPGNTIYF. The DNA for the CDR3 is TGTGCCTGGAGTGTAATGGAGCCTGGAAACACCATATATTTT.

This rearrangement joins TRBV14 to TRBJ1-2; 7 nucleotides agree with TRBD1. There are 18 residues in the CDR3. V lost 1 base to trimming and J lost 0 bases; unmatched junction nucleotides: 11. Germline loops: CDR1 SGHDN, CDR2 FVKESK. As DNA, the CDR3 is TGTGCCAGCAGCCAAGCTACATCTCCGGGACAGCCTAACTATGGCTACACCTTC. This translates into CASSQATSPGQPNYGYTF.

The chain employs TRBV28 and TRBJ2-7, with 12 bases that match TRBD1. The CDR3 loop spans 14 amino acids. The J segment lost 8 bases and the V segment lost 8 bases, leaving 10 bases of the junction unmatched. Germline values: CDR1 MDHEN, CDR2 SYDVKM. The CDR3 spells CASESAGTGGKQYF. In nucleotides, the CDR3 is TGTGCCAGCGAGTCTGCCGGGACAGGGGGCAAGCAGTACTTC.

The CDR3 DNA sequence: TGTGCCAGCAGCTTAACGGACGGGACAGGGAGTTCGTCTCGCGAACAAGCTTTCTTT. Its protein product is CASSLTDGTGSSSREQAFF. V is TRBV7-3 and J is TRBJ1-1; 9 bases map to TRBD1. This CDR3 contains 19 residues. Germline V lookup: CDR1 SGHTA, CDR2 FQGTGA. V shed 0 bases, J shed 9 bases, and the junction held 20 bases outside the gene matches.

This rearrangement joins TRBV2 to TRBJ2-2, with D perhaps matching TRBD1 (6 bases). The CDR3 is 14 amino acids. The V end was cut by 4 bases, the J end by 4 bases, with 10 bases between. Germline lookup yields CDR1 SNHLY and CDR2 FYNNEI. CDR3 in DNA: TGTGCCAGCAGTGCACAGGGCGGCACCGGGGAGCTGTTTTTT. Protein: CASSAQGGTGELFF.

This clone showed up just a few times. CDR3 in DNA: TGCGCCAGCAGCCAAGATCTAGGAATCCAGCCCCAGCATTTT. It encodes CASSQDLGIQPQHF. The chain links TRBV4-3 to TRBJ1-5; no reliable D call. Germline CDR1 and CDR2: LGHNA and YSLEER. The V end lost 0 bases, the J end lost 7 bases, and 10 bases lay between the germline ends. The CDR3 runs to 14 residues.

This clone was counted between two and nine times. The chain links TRBV19 to TRBJ2-7; D may be TRBD1 (5 bases). The CDR3 runs 15 residues. Germline CDR1 is LNHDA and CDR2 is SQIVND (reference sequence). V lost 4 bases, J lost 0 bases, and 13 bases lay in between. The CDR3 protein is CASSTVQGYSYEQYF. CDR3 sequence (DNA): TGTGCCAGTAGTACAGTTCAGGGATACTCCTACGAGCAGTACTTC.

The chain has TRBV6-5 and TRBJ2-3, with D possibly TRBD1 on 5 matching bases. The CDR3 is made up of 16 amino acids. Germline V gene lookup returns CDR1 MNHEY and CDR2 SVGAGI. Between the trimmed V and J ends, which lost 6 bases and 1 base, there was a span of 17 bases. CDR3 nucleotide sequence: TGTGCCAGCAGCTACACAGGAGCGCTTGGCACAGATACGCAGTATTTT. As protein: CASSYTGALGTDTQYF.

The V and J genes are TRBV9 and TRBJ1-2; TRBD1 matches at 7 bases. The J segment lost 6 bases and the V segment lost 3 bases, leaving 17 bases of the junction unmatched. CDR3 length equals 17 residues. Germline V lookup: CDR1 SGDLS, CDR2 YYNGEE. CDR3 protein: CASSAGTASDLSHGYTF. In DNA form, the CDR3 reads TGTGCCAGCAGCGCTGGGACAGCCTCCGATCTTAGCCATGGCTACACCTTC.

The chain recombines TRBV6-5 with TRBJ1-6; 7 bases fit TRBD1. V shed 5 bases and J 4 bases; nucleotides not matched to a gene: 5. This CDR3 spans 15 amino acids. Germline lookup yields CDR1 MNHEY and CDR2 SVGAGI. The CDR3 here is CASSQGQFYNSPLHF. Here the CDR3 DNA reads TGTGCCAGCAGTCAGGGACAGTTTTATAATTCACCCCTCCACTTT.

This clone showed up just a few times. V is TRBV7-2 and J is TRBJ2-7; TRBD2 might be the D (5 bases). The CDR3 covers 14 residues. V lost 4 bases and J lost 1, with 11 bases in between. Looked up from germline, CDR1 is SGHTA and CDR2 is FQGNSA. CDR3 residues: CASSSRRDSYEQYF. As DNA, the CDR3 is TGTGCCAGCAGCTCCCGACGGGATTCCTACGAGCAGTACTTC.

The chain combines TRBV5-6 with TRBJ2-1; 8 bases fit TRBD2. V shed 4 bases and J 0 bases; nucleotides not matched to a gene: 12. The CDR3 is made up of 18 amino acids. The germline V gene has CDR1 SGHDT and CDR2 YYEEEE. CDR3 in amino acids: CASSLTSGSPSSYNEQFF. CDR3 in DNA: TGTGCCAGCAGCCTAACTAGCGGATCTCCGAGCTCCTACAATGAGCAGTTCTTC.

The gene calls are TRBV4-3 and TRBJ1-6; D might be TRBD1 (5 bases). The V end was cut by 1 base, the J end by 5 bases, with 9 bases between. In germline, CDR1 is LGHNA, CDR2 YSLEER. CDR3 length: 15 residues. The CDR3 is CASSQGGPNNSPLHF. CDR3 nucleotide sequence: TGCGCCAGCAGCCAAGGGGGACCCAATAATTCACCCCTCCACTTT.

V usage is TRBV7-9 and J usage is TRBJ1-1, with D possibly TRBD1 on 5 matching bases. The CDR3 totals 17 residues. V shed 7 bases and J shed 0 bases, with 21 bases lying between them. The germline V gene encodes CDR1 SEHNR and CDR2 FQNEAQ (reference sequence). CDR3 nucleotide sequence: TGTGCCAGCACCCCGATACGGGGGGGACTCTTGAACACTGAAGCTTTCTTT. Translating gives CASTPIRGGLLNTEAFF.

This clone has only a few counts. The chain employs TRBV5-4 and TRBJ1-2; unclear D gene. Per the germline V gene, CDR1 is SGHNT and CDR2 is YYREEE (reference sequence). V lost 3 bases and J lost 8, with 11 bases in between. CDR3 length: 12 amino acids. CDR3 nucleotides: TGTGCCAGCAGCTCCAAGACGGGAGGCTACACCTTC. As protein: CASSSKTGGYTF.